This T cell receptor beta chain originates from a study of monozygotic twins with inflammatory bowel disease. Using the 5' RACE reads, TCRdb records one entry per CDR3 protein without DNA. The ten top clones account for around 2.6%, within a sample of 300,000 to 450,000 distinct CDR3 sequences. CDR1 is DFQATT and CDR2 is SNEGSKA in the germline V gene (reference sequence). The CDR3 spans 12 residues. Source material: blood. V usage is TRBV20-1 and J usage is TRBJ1-5; the D call of TRBD1 rests on TCRdb alone, since no DNA is present to check it. The sequence came from a human donor with ulcerative colitis or Crohn's disease, or a healthy co-twin of an affected twin (not recorded which). CDR3 amino acids: CSAAQGNQPQHF.